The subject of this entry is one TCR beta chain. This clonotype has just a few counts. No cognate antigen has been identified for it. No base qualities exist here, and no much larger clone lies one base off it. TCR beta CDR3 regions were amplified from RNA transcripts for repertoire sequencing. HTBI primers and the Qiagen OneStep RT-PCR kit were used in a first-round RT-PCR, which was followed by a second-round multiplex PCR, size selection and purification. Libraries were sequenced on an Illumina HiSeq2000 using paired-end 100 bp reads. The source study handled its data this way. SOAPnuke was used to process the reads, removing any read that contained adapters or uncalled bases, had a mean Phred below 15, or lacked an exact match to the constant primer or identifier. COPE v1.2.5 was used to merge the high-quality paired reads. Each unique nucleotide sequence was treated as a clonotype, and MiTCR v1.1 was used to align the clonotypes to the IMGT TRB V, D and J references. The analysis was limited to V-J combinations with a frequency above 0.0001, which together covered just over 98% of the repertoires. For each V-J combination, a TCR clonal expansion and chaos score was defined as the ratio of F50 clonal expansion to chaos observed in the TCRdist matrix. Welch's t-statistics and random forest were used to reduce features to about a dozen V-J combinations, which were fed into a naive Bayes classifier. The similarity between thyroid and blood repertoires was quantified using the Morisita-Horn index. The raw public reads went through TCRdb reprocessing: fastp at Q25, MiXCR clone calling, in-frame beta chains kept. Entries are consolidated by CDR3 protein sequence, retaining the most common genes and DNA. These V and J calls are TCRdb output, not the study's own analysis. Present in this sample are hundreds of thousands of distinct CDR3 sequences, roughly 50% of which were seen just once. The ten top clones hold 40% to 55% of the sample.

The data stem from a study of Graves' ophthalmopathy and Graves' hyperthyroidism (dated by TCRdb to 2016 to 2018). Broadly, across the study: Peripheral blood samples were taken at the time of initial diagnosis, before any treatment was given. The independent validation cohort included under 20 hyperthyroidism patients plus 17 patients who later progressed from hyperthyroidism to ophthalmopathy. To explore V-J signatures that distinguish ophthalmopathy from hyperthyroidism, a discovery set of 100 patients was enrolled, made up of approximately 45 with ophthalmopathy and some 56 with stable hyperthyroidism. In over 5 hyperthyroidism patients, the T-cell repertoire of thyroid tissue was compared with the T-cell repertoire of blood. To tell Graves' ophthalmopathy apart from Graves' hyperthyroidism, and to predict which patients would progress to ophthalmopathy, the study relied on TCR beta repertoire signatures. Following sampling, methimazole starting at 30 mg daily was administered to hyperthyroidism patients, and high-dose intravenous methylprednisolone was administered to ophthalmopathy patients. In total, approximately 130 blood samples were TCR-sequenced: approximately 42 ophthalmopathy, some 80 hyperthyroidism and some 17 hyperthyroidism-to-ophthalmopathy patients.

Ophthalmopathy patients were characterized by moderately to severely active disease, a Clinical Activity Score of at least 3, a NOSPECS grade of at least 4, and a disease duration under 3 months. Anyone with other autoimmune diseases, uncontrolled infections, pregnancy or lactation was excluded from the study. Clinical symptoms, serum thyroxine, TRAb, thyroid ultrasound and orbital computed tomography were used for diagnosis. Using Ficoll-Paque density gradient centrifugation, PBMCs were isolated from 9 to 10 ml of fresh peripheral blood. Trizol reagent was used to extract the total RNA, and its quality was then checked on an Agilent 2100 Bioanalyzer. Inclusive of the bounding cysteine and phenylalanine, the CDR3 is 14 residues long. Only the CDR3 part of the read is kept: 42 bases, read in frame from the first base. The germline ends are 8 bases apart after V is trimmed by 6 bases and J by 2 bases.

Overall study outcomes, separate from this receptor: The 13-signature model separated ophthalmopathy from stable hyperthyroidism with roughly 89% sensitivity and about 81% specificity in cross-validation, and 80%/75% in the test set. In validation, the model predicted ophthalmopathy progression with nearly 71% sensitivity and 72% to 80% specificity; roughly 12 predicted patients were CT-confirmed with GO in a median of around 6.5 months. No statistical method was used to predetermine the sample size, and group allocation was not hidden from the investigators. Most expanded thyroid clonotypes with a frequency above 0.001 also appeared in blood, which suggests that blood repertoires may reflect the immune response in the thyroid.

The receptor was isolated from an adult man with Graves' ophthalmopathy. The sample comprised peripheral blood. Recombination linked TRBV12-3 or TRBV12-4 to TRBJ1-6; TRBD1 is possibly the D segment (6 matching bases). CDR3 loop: CASRRQAYNSPLHF. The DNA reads TGTGCCAGCAGGCGACAGGCCTATAATTCACCCCTCCACTTT.